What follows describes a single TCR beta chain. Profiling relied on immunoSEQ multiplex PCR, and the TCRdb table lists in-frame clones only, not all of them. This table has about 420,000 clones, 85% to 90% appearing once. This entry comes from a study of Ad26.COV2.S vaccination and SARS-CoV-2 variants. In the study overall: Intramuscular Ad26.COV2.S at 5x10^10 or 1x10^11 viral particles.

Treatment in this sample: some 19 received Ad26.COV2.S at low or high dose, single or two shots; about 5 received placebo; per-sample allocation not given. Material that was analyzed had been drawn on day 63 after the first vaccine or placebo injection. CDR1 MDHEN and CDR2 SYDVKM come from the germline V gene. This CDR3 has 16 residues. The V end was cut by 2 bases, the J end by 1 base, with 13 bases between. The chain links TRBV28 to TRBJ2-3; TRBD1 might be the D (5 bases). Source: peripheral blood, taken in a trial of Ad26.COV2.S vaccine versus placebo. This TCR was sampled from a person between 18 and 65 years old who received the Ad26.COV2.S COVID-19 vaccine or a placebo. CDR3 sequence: CASSLVLGRGTDTQYF. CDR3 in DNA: TGTGCCAGCAGTTTAGTTCTGGGGCGCGGCACAGATACGCAGTATTTT.